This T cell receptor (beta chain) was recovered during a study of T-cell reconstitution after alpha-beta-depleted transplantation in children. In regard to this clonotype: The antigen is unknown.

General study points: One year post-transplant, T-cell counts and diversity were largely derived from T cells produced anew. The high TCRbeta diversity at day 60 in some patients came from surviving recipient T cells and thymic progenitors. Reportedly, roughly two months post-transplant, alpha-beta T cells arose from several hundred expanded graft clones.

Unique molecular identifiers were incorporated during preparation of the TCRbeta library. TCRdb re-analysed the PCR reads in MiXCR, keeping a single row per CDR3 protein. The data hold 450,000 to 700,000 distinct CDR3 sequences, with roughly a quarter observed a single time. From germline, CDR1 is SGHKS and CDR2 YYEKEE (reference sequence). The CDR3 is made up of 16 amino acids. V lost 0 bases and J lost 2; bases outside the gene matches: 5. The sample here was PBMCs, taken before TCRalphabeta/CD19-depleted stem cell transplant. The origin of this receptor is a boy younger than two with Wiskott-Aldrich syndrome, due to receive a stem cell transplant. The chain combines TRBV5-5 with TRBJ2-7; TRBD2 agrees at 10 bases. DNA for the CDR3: TGTGCCAGCAGCTTGGGACCCCTAGCGGGAGCCTACGAGCAGTACTTC. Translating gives CASSLGPLAGAYEQYF.